This TCR beta chain was sequenced for a study of blood T cell repertoires in COVID-19. The table came from immunoSEQ multiplex PCR; TCRdb's copy has only in-frame clones and leaves some out. The data show roughly 150,000 clones, around 86% seen once. Germline V lookup: CDR1 SQVTM, CDR2 ANQGSEA. CDR3 length: 13 residues. Between the trimmed V and J ends, which lost 6 bases and 1 base, there was a span of 10 bases. The sequence was obtained from a human donor in a cohort sampled during active COVID-19. Sequencing was carried out using peripheral blood. V gene TRBV29-1 combines with J gene TRBJ2-1; maybe TRBD2 (5 bases). The CDR3 nucleotides are TGCAGCGTCATCGGGGTATCCTACAATGAGCAGTTCTTC. This translates into CSVIGVSYNEQFF.